This entry lists 10 T cell receptor beta chains sequenced from one sample in a study of T cell responses to AZD1222 COVID-19 vaccine. Using immunoSEQ multiplex PCR, the repertoire was profiled, and TCRdb retains in-frame clones only, with some absent. The repertoire holds about 200,000 clones, with around 94% as singletons. Specimen: peripheral blood, collected on day 0 of AZD1222 vaccination. Source of these receptors: an adult in good health.

This clone was recorded once. The chain links TRBV5-6 to TRBJ2-5, with D possibly being TRBD1 (6 bases). Looked up from germline, CDR1 is SGHDT and CDR2 is YYEEEE. V lost 0 bases, J lost 3 bases, and 12 bases lay in between. The CDR3 loop spans 15 amino acids. The CDR3 DNA reads TGTGCCAGCAGCTTGGAAGTATGGGACAAAGAGACCCAGTACTTC. It translates to CASSLEVWDKETQYF.

The genes are TRBV2 and TRBJ1-2, with D possibly being TRBD1 (5 bases). The germline gives CDR1 SNHLY, CDR2 FYNNEI. The CDR3 runs 13 residues. V lost 2 bases, J lost 9 bases, and 13 bases lay in between. CDR3 coding DNA: TGTGCCAGCAGTGAAATGCGGGGGGTCCGCTACACCTTC. Amino acids: CASSEMRGVRYTF.

The V call is TRBV27, the J call TRBJ1-1, with D uncertain. CDR3 size: 13 residues. V was cut by 3 bases and J by 3 bases, with 8 bases left in between. Germline loops: CDR1 MNHEY, CDR2 SMNVEV (reference sequence). CDR3 amino acids: CASSFWVDTEAFF. The CDR3 DNA sequence: TGTGCCAGCAGTTTCTGGGTCGACACTGAAGCTTTCTTT.

The chain carries TRBV2 and TRBJ1-2; D is unclear. The CDR3 consists of 14 residues. Germline V CDR1 and CDR2: SNHLY, FYNNEI. The V end lost 6 bases, the J end lost 2 bases, and 13 bases lay between the germline ends. As DNA, the CDR3 is TGTGCCAGCAGGGGAGTTGGGGAAAACTATGGCTACACCTTC. Residues: CASRGVGENYGYTF.

This sequence joins TRBV10-3 and TRBJ2-3, with 7 bases identical to TRBD2. The CDR3 is made up of 14 amino acids. The V gene's germline CDR1 is ENHRY and CDR2 SYGVKD. J was trimmed by 2 bases and V by 8 bases; bases with no gene match: 7. CDR3 in DNA: TGTGCCATCGGAGAGCGGGGCAACACAGATACGCAGTATTTT. Its translation: CAIGERGNTDTQYF.

V is TRBV9 and J is TRBJ2-3; TRBD2 matches at 12 bases. CDR1 is SGDLS and CDR2 is YYNGEE in the germline V gene. The CDR3 totals 19 residues. The V segment lost 0 bases and the J segment 5 bases; nucleotides outside the gene matches: 13. CDR3: CASSVGPLAGGPWEDTQYF. The DNA for the CDR3 is TGTGCCAGCAGCGTAGGCCCCCTAGCGGGGGGGCCGTGGGAAGATACGCAGTATTTT.

This chain connects TRBV6-5 to TRBJ1-6; no clear D gene. Trimming removed 6 bases at V and 5 bases at J, with 5 bases between. Germline-derived CDR1 and CDR2 are MNHEY and SVGAGI. The CDR3 has 12 amino acids. CDR3 DNA: TGTGCCAGCAGGGAGAATAATTCACCCCTCCACTTT. Its protein is CASRENNSPLHF.

The genes are TRBV12-5 and TRBJ2-1; possibly TRBD1 or TRBD2 for D (6 bases each). CDR1 LGHNT and CDR2 FRNRAP come from the germline V gene. The ends were cut back, 4 bases at V and 9 bases at J, with 22 bases in the middle. The CDR3 sequence is 16 residues long. CDR3 residues: CASGSPRLDEGGEQFF. CDR3 coding DNA: TGTGCTAGTGGTTCCCCCCGACTAGATGAGGGGGGTGAGCAGTTCTTC. Filled out from reference TRBV12-5 and TRBJ2-1, the complete variable domain reads DARVTQTPRHKVTEMGQEVTMRCQPILGHNTVFWYRQTMMQGLELLAYFRNRAPLDDSGMPKDRFSAEMPDATLATLKIQPSEPRDSAVYFCASGSPRLDEGGEQFFGPGTRLTVL.

The rearrangement links TRBV9 to TRBJ1-1, with unresolved D. Deletions cut 0 bases from V and 3 bases from J, with 6 bases between. The CDR3 is 13 amino acids. Germline V gene lookup returns CDR1 SGDLS and CDR2 YYNGEE. This CDR3 reads CASSVAWDTEAFF. In DNA form, the CDR3 reads TGTGCCAGCAGCGTAGCGTGGGACACTGAAGCTTTCTTT.

The chain has TRBV7-2 and TRBJ1-2; D remains ambiguous. Germline CDR1 SGHTA, CDR2 FQGNSA. The CDR3 has 12 residues. V dropped 5 bases and J dropped 1 base, with 5 bases sitting between them. CDR3 sequence reads: CASSTNNYGYTF. The CDR3 DNA follows: TGTGCCAGCAGCACTAATAACTATGGCTACACCTTC.